A selection of T cell receptor beta chains follows, all from one sample in a study of cytomegalovirus exposure and HLA in healthy donors. Method: immunoSEQ multiplex PCR; TCRdb's copy keeps in-frame clones and lacks some. The repertoire holds 130,000 to 150,000 clones, with roughly a tenth as singletons. Sequences were obtained from PBMCs. The receptors shown here come from a male donor in good health and CMV-seronegative. CDR3s include the opening cysteine and the closing phenylalanine or tryptophan. D genes are given only for firm matches. Clone size, where shown, is once, few, many, or a class for clones that have expanded.

j_call d_call v_call clone_size cdr3_aa cdr3_nt
TRBJ2-2 TRBD1 TRBV19 few CASSFRTGSNTGELFF TGTGCCAGTAGTTTCAGGACAGGGTCGAACACCGGGGAGCTGTTTTTT
TRBJ1-2 - TRBV7-2 - CASSLVSGSNGYTF TGTGCCAGCAGCTTAGTTTCAGGAAGTAATGGCTACACCTTC
TRBJ2-5 TRBD2 TRBV5-8 few CASSNPGTSRGGTQYF TGTGCCAGCAGCAACCCAGGGACTAGCCGAGGTGGGACCCAGTACTTC
TRBJ2-1 TRBD1 TRBV5-4 - CASSQGTGGDEQFF TGTGCCAGCAGCCAGGGGACAGGCGGGGATGAGCAGTTCTTC
TRBJ2-7 TRBD2 TRBV30 - CAWTSGSSYEQYF TGTGCCTGGACTAGCGGGTCCTCCTACGAGCAGTACTTC
TRBJ2-2 - TRBV25-1 few CASSVTGRAGELFF TGTGCCAGCAGTGTTACAGGGAGGGCCGGGGAGCTGTTTTTT
TRBJ2-3 TRBD2 TRBV14 - CASSHALRGDPTDTQYF TGTGCCAGCAGCCATGCCCTCCGGGGGGATCCCACAGATACGCAGTATTTT
TRBJ2-1 TRBD2 TRBV5-4 - CASSPGLAGAYNEQFF TGTGCCAGCAGCCCGGGACTAGCGGGGGCCTACAATGAGCAGTTCTTC
TRBJ1-2 - TRBV7-9 - CASVYTGYGYTF TGTGCCAGCGTCTATACAGGCTATGGCTACACCTTC
TRBJ2-7 TRBD1 TRBV5-1 - CASSPLTGSNEQYF TGCGCCAGCAGCCCGTTGACAGGGTCTAACGAGCAGTACTTC
TRBJ1-4 - TRBV7-2 - CASSSNGVTNEKLFF TGTGCCAGCAGCTCCAACGGGGTAACTAATGAAAAACTGTTTTTT
TRBJ1-4 - TRBV28 few CASSSGAVEKLFF TGTGCCAGCAGTTCAGGGGCGGTTGAAAAACTGTTTTTT
TRBJ2-7 - TRBV5-4 few CASSFRDIQYEQYF TGTGCCAGCAGCTTTCGGGACATTCAATACGAGCAGTACTTC
TRBJ2-7 - TRBV28 few CASSFGWEQYF TGTGCCAGCAGTTTCGGTTGGGAGCAGTACTTC
TRBJ2-3 TRBD2 TRBV19 few CASSIWAGGSTDTQYF TGTGCCAGTAGTATCTGGGCGGGAGGTAGCACAGATACGCAGTATTTT
TRBJ1-1 - TRBV6-6 - CASSQDRNTEAFF TGTGCCAGCAGCCAGGACAGGAACACTGAAGCTTTCTTT
TRBJ2-7 TRBD2 TRBV25-1 few CASSRRTSGDYEQYF TGTGCCAGCAGTAGGCGAACTAGCGGGGACTACGAGCAGTACTTC
TRBJ1-1 - TRBV5-1 few CASSPGRGNEAFF TGCGCCAGCAGCCCCGGAAGGGGGAATGAAGCTTTCTTT
TRBJ2-1 TRBD2 TRBV27 few CASSFRTSGDNEQFF TGTGCCAGCAGTTTCCGGACTAGCGGAGACAATGAGCAGTTCTTC
TRBJ2-1 - TRBV19 - CASSRAGTLYNEQFF TGTGCCAGTAGTAGAGCCGGGACTCTATACAATGAGCAGTTCTTC
TRBJ1-1 TRBD1 TRBV4-3 few CASSQDRAGGGYTEAFF TGCGCCAGCAGCCAAGATAGGGCAGGGGGCGGGTACACTGAAGCTTTCTTT
TRBJ1-1 - TRBV7-2 few CASSFSQRGEAFF TGTGCCAGCAGCTTCAGCCAACGGGGTGAAGCTTTCTTT
TRBJ2-3 TRBD1 TRBV4-1 few CASSQTPGGGDTQYF TGCGCCAGCAGCCAAACTCCAGGGGGCGGAGATACGCAGTATTTT
TRBJ1-5 - TRBV2 - CASQTVGNQPQHF TGTGCCAGCCAGACAGTTGGCAATCAGCCCCAGCATTTT
TRBJ1-5 - TRBV15 - CATSGREGLQPQHF TGTGCCACCAGCGGAAGGGAGGGTTTACAGCCCCAGCATTTT
TRBJ2-7 TRBD2 TRBV7-9 few CASSTWTSGRVLAYEQYF TGTGCCAGCAGCACCTGGACTAGCGGGAGGGTACTCGCCTACGAGCAGTACTTC
TRBJ1-2 - TRBV6-1 few CASRQDHYGYTF TGTGCCAGCCGACAGGACCACTATGGCTACACCTTC
TRBJ2-7 TRBD1 TRBV28 few CASSGDRGPYEQYF TGTGCCAGCAGCGGGGACAGGGGGCCTTACGAGCAGTACTTC
TRBJ2-5 - TRBV5-1 few CASSLETGRETQYF TGCGCCAGCAGCTTGGAAACAGGACGGGAGACCCAGTACTTC
TRBJ1-5 - TRBV6-6 - CASRHGQFGNQPQHF TGTGCCAGCAGACACGGACAGTTCGGCAATCAGCCCCAGCATTTT
TRBJ2-1 - TRBV14 - CASSQAHNEQFF TGTGCCAGCAGCCAAGCTCACAATGAGCAGTTCTTC
TRBJ2-2 - TRBV30 few CAWSVDDRQSGELFF TGTGCCTGGAGTGTCGACGACAGGCAAAGCGGGGAGCTGTTTTTT
TRBJ2-7 TRBD1 TRBV7-9 - CASGLGTGGEQYF TGTGCCAGTGGACTCGGGACAGGGGGCGAGCAGTACTTC
TRBJ2-4 TRBD1 TRBV27 few CASRSGTALAKNIQYF TGTGCCAGCAGGTCCGGGACAGCTCTAGCCAAAAACATTCAGTACTTC
TRBJ1-1 - TRBV4-2 - CASRKTAEEPYTEAFF TGTGCCAGCAGGAAAACGGCGGAGGAACCTTACACGGAAGCTTTCTTT
TRBJ1-5 TRBD1 TRBV19 - CASSGQGLGQPQHF TGTGCCAGTAGTGGACAGGGATTAGGGCAGCCCCAGCATTTT
TRBJ1-1 TRBD1 TRBV7-9 - CASSFLGTGGIAFF TGTGCCAGCAGCTTTCTTGGGACAGGGGGAATCGCTTTCTTT
TRBJ2-7 TRBD1 TRBV7-9 - CASSYTGEFSYEQYF TGTGCCAGCAGCTATACAGGGGAATTCTCCTACGAGCAGTACTTC
TRBJ1-2 TRBD1 TRBV10-3 - CAISAGRGPGYGYTF TGTGCCATCAGCGCCGGCAGGGGGCCAGGCTATGGCTACACCTTC
TRBJ1-1 - TRBV5-1 - CASSLADSRNTEAFF TGCGCCAGCAGCTTGGCCGACAGTAGGAACACTGAAGCTTTCTTT
TRBJ1-2 - TRBV15 few CATSRDLGETGYTF TGTGCCACCAGCAGAGATCTCGGTGAAACTGGCTACACCTTC
TRBJ2-4 TRBD1 TRBV14 few CASSPRDRGLAKNIQYF TGTGCCAGCAGCCCCCGGGACAGGGGTCTAGCCAAAAACATTCAGTACTTC